This T cell receptor (beta chain) was observed in a study of blood T cell repertoires in COVID-19. At the level of the study: The study drew acute and convalescent COVID-19 samples from the United States, Italy and Spain. The cDNA or gDNA used as material had been derived from T cells, B-cell-depleted T cells, or PBMCs.

Profiling relied on immunoSEQ multiplex PCR, and the TCRdb table lists in-frame clones only, not all of them. The sample contains about 270,000 clones, about 88% of which appear only once. This clone showed up just once. Germline assignment: CDR1 SGHTA and CDR2 FQGNSA. Between the trimmed V and J ends, which lost 3 bases and 8 bases, there was a span of 17 bases. The CDR3 extends over 15 amino acids. Participants were placed into cohorts based on the clinical history they reported. Recovered status applied to Cohort 3 donors who had two consecutive negative PCRs. It also applied to those with clearance or with symptom resolution.

The source is a woman between 45 and 60 years old who had recovered from COVID-19. The specimen sequenced was PBMCs or T cells enriched from blood (not recorded which). The genes are TRBV7-2 and TRBJ2-1; perhaps TRBD2 as D (6 bases). CDR3 protein: CASSFSSTSSHEQFF. CDR3 in DNA: TGTGCCAGCAGCTTCAGTTCCACTAGCAGCCATGAGCAGTTCTTC.